The TCR beta chain described here comes from a study of cytomegalovirus exposure and HLA in healthy donors. On this clone itself: Its antigen is not known.

13 Jbeta primers and 60 Vbeta primers were used for the PCR. Sequencing was performed with immunoSEQ multiplex PCR; in TCRdb, only in-frame clones are kept and a portion is missing. The top ten hold more than 3% of the sample, which has 85,000 to 100,000 clones, about four fifths seen once. The V gene lost 9 bases and the J gene lost 2 bases, with 7 bases spanning the gap. CDR3 length: 11 residues. CDR1 MNHEY and CDR2 SVGAGI come from the germline V gene. Overall study results and limits: In a later analysis, 16,951 TCR beta sequences were associated with HLA alleles at 0.05 false discovery rate. The classifier reportedly diagnosed cytomegalovirus status with high sensitivity and specificity.

The chain recombines TRBV6-5 with TRBJ1-1, with a weak D call TRBD1 (5 bases). The sequence came from a female donor in good health and CMV-seropositive. The material sequenced was PBMCs. The DNA for the CDR3 is TGTGCCAGAGGGGTAAACACTGAAGCTTTCTTT. Translated, it gives CARGVNTEAFF.